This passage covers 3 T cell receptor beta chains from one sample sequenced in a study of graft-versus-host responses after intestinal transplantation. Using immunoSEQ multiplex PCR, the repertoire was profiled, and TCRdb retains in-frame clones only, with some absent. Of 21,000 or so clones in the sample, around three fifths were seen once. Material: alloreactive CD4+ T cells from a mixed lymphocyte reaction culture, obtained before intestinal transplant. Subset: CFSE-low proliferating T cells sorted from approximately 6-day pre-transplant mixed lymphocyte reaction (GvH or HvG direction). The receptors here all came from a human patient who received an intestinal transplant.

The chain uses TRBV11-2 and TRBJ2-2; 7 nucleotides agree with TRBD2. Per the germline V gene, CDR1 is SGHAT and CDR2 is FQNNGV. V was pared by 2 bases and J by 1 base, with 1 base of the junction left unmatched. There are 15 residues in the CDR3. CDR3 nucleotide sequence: TGTGCCAGCAGCTTACTAGCGGTGAACACCGGGGAGCTGTTTTTT. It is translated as CASSLLAVNTGELFF. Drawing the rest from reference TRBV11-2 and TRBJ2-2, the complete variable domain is EAGVAQSPRYKIIEKRQSVAFWCNPISGHATLYWYQQILGQGPKLLIQFQNNGVVDDSQLPKDRFSAERLKGVDSTLKIQPAKLEDSAVYLCASSLLAVNTGELFFGEGSRLTVL.

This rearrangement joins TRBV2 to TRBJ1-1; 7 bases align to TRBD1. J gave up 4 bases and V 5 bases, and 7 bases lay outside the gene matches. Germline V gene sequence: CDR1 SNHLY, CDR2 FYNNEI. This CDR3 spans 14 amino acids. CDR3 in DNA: TGTGCCAGCAGTTCGACAGGGTGGACCACTGAAGCTTTCTTT. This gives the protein CASSSTGWTTEAFF. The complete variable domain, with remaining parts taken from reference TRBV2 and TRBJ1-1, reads EPEVTQTPSHQVTQMGQEVILRCVPISNHLYFYWYRQILGQKVEFLVSFYNNEISEKSEIFDDQFSVERPDGSNFTLKIRSTKLEDSAMYFCASSSTGWTTEAFFGQGTRLTVV.

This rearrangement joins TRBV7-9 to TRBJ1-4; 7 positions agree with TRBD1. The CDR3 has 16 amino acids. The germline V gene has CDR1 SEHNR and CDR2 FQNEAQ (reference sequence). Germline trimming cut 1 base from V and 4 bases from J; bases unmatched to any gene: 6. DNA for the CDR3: TGTGCCAGCAGCTTAGGCCGGGACAGTCGTAATGAAAAACTGTTTTTT. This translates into CASSLGRDSRNEKLFF.